This T cell receptor (beta chain) derives from a study of CD8+ T cells in alopecia areata (dated by TCRdb to between 2018 and 2020). With respect to the entire study: The treated patients, all with moderate-to-severe alopecia areata, were enrolled in an open-label pilot trial of oral tofacitinib given at 5 to 10 mg twice daily. In humans, TCRbeta sequencing was performed on scalp tissue and on sorted CD4+ and CD8+ peripheral blood T cells from healthy controls and from patients with patchy or totalis/universalis alopecia areata. In treated patients, disease severity was measured using the SALT score, which gives the percentage of scalp surface area affected. In both human patients and the C3H/HeJ mouse model, the study applied high-throughput TCRbeta sequencing to look at T cell clonal expansion in alopecia areata. Tofacitinib-treated patients had biopsies at baseline and at 4 and 24 weeks of treatment, with a later scalp biopsy in several patients. The RNA source kit depended on sample type: the PAXgene miRNA kit for fixed scalp, the miRNeasy kit for PBMCs, and the RNeasy kit for mouse skin. Patients received tofacitinib for 6 to 18 months and were then followed off drug for 6 months to check for delayed response and recurrence. Scalp clonality was compared among normal scalp (n=4), patchy alopecia areata scalp (n=8), and alopecia totalis/universalis scalp (n=8). TCRbeta CDR3 regions were amplified by immunoSEQ multiplex PCR using 35 Vbeta forward and 13 Jbeta reverse primers.

In regard to this clone: Its cognate antigen has yet to be identified. No much larger clonotype is one base removed from it; base qualities were not supplied.

Sample time point, as interpreted from the label and publication: roughly 27 days on oral tofacitinib. What the treatment or condition label conveys for this sample: oral pan-JAK inhibitor, 5-10 mg twice daily. Lesional scalp punch biopsies and peripheral blood were obtained from alopecia areata patients. PBMCs were isolated by density centrifugation and stained for CD3, CD4 and CD8, and CD4+ and CD8+ T cells were sorted on a FACSAria. The junction carries 7 bases between V and J, which are trimmed by 4 bases and 9 bases respectively. CDR1 MGHDK and CDR2 SYGVNS were looked up in the germline V gene. CDR3 length: 11 amino acids, cysteine to phenylalanine. Just the 33-base CDR3 DNA is kept, in frame starting at base 1. Library preparation was by the immunoSEQ multiplex PCR assay. RNA was extracted from all samples and reverse transcribed into cDNA as template for TCR sequencing. SuperScript III was used for first-strand cDNA synthesis, primed with a 2:1 mix of oligo-dT and random hexamers. A synthetic immune receptor repertoire was used to measure amplification bias, and any remaining bias was corrected computationally. In the original analysis: Raw reads were preprocessed to remove errors, and CDR3 was defined by IMGT conventions from the conserved cysteine to phenylalanine. Clonality was computed by normalizing Shannon entropy by log2 of the number of productive unique TCRs and subtracting the result from 1. Whether scalp clones were CD4 or CD8 was inferred by matching scalp TCRbeta sequences against CD4 and CD8 repertoires sorted from blood. The immuneACCESS repertoire file appears here via TCRdb, limited to in-frame rearrangements. These files lack a portion of the clones; in checked studies, under half of the deficit traces to unresolved V genes, and the cause of the others is not known. The DNA gave D and trimming, while V, J and clone size come from that table. For this sample there are more than 110,000 clones; 65% to 90% appear just once. The ten largest account for around 25% of the sample.

General conclusions and limits of the study: Compared with normal scalp, lesional scalp, particularly in alopecia totalis/universalis, had higher clonality and more expanded CD8+ clones, which suggests antigenic drive. During tofacitinib treatment, many expanded lesional clones stuck around in both scalp and blood, and this persistence may partly explain why relapse happens after treatment is stopped. Scalp TCR repertoire analysis is complicated because resident alphabeta T cells in normal human skin are also sequenced, whereas mouse skin is dominated by gammadelta T cells. Because the treated cohort was small and had just a single nonresponder, larger studies are needed to establish links between baseline CD8+ expansion and response. Shared TCR sequences between patients were less evident than in mice, which may be partly attributable to HLA diversity in the patient population. Tofacitinib significantly lowered scalp clonality and the number of expanded CD8+ clones among the top 100 scalp clones.

The rearrangement combines TRBV25-1 with TRBJ2-1; the D gene is unclear. This receptor was obtained from a human donor with alopecia areata. The sample consisted of CD8+ T cells sorted from blood, taken at week 4, from a patient treated with tofacitinib. Read as DNA, the sequence is TGTGCCAGCAGTGCCTGGCCTGAGCAGTTCTTC. Its amino acids are CASSAWPEQFF. Reference TRBV25-1 and TRBJ2-1 proteins supply the regions before and after the CDR3; the full variable domain is: EADIYQTPRYLVIGTGKKITLECSQTMGHDKMYWYQQDPGMELHLIHYSYGVNSTEKGDLSSESTVSRIRTEHFPLTLESARPSHTSQYLCASSAWPEQFFGPGTRLTVL.